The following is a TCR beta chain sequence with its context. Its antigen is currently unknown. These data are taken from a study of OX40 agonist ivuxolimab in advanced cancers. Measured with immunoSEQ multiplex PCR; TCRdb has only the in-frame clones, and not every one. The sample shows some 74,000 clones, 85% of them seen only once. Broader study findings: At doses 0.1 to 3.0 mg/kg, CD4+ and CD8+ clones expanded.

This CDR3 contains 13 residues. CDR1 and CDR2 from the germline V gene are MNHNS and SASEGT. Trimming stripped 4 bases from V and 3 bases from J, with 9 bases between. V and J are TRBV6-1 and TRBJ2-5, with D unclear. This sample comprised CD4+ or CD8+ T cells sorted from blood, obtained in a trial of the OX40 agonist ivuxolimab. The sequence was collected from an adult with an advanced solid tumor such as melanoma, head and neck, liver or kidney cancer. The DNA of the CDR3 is TGTGCCAGCAGTGTGGGCCCTAAAGAGACCCAGTACTTC. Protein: CASSVGPKETQYF.